This section outlines one T cell receptor (beta chain) sequence together with its context. Its target is not known. The sample belongs to a study of cytomegalovirus exposure and HLA in healthy donors. Overall study context: Earlier sequencing of approximately 180 million T cells yielded roughly 100 million unique TCR beta sequences. Findings of the study overall: The authors considered a cluster of highly shared sequence variants likely to be a sequencing artifact.

In the PCR, 60 Vbeta and 13 Jbeta primers were used. Only in-frame clones appear in the TCRdb table, and some are missing; sequencing was by immunoSEQ multiplex PCR. The sample carries some 130,000 clones, more than 75% recorded once. Germline loops: CDR1 SGHTA, CDR2 FQGNSA. V lost 4 bases, J lost 2 bases, and 9 bases lay in between. The CDR3 has 13 residues. This clonotype was sampled from a female donor in good health and CMV-seronegative. The sample comprised PBMCs. The V and J genes are TRBV7-2 and TRBJ2-7; tentatively, D is TRBD2 (6 bases). The CDR3 here is CASSSLATYEQYF. In DNA, the CDR3 is TGTGCCAGCAGCTCACTAGCTACCTACGAGCAGTACTTC.